Each of the 14 T cell receptor beta chains below was sequenced from the same sample in a study of T cell responses to AZD1222 COVID-19 vaccine. The table came from immunoSEQ multiplex PCR; TCRdb's copy has only in-frame clones and leaves some out. The sample has 95,000 to 100,000 clones, more than 75% seen once. The specimen was peripheral blood, collected on day 0 of AZD1222 vaccination. The receptors derive from an adult in good health.

This clone was seen more than once but under ten times. CDR3 amino acids: CASSLSRGTDTQYF. As DNA, the CDR3 is TGCGCCAGCAGCTTGAGTAGAGGCACAGATACGCAGTATTTT. This chain links TRBV5-1 with TRBJ2-3; D not resolved. The CDR3 spans 14 residues. Germline-derived CDR1 and CDR2 are SGHRS and YFSETQ. V lost 1 base and J 1 base, leaving 7 bases between the germline ends. The whole variable domain, filled in from reference TRBV5-1 and TRBJ2-3, reads KAGVTQTPRYLIKTRGQQVTLSCSPISGHRSVSWYQQTPGQGLQFLFEYFSETQRNKGNFPGRFSGRQFSNSRSEMNVSTLELGDSALYLCASSLSRGTDTQYFGPGTRLTVL.

This chain links TRBV12-3 or TRBV12-4 with TRBJ2-1, with 10 bases aligning to TRBD2. This CDR3 contains 11 residues. V lost 5 bases, J lost 16 bases, and 5 bases stayed unmatched. The CDR3 sequence is CASSAGLAPFF. DNA of the CDR3: TGTGCCAGCAGTGCGGGACTAGCGCCATTCTTC.

The chain employs TRBV11-3 and TRBJ2-7; 8 nucleotides line up with TRBD1. V lost 8 bases and J lost 5; bases outside the gene matches: 5. CDR1 and CDR2 from the germline V gene are SGHNT and YENEEA. There are 12 residues in the CDR3. This CDR3 reads CASGQGIHEQYF. CDR3 nucleotides: TGTGCCAGCGGACAGGGAATACACGAGCAGTACTTC.

This chain connects TRBV28 to TRBJ2-7; either TRBD1 or TRBD2 may supply D (7 bases each). The CDR3 runs to 18 residues. The V gene's germline CDR1 is MDHEN and CDR2 SYDVKM. V shed 4 bases and J shed 1 base, with 23 bases lying between them. CDR3: CASSSPLGGQGGSYEQYF. The DNA for the CDR3 is TGTGCCAGCAGTTCCCCATTGGGGGGGCAGGGGGGATCCTACGAGCAGTACTTC.

This sequence joins TRBV7-2 and TRBJ2-2; 10 positions match TRBD2. V shed 5 bases, J shed 2 bases, and the junction held 2 bases outside the gene matches. CDR1 and CDR2 (germline): SGHTA, FQGNSA. The CDR3 is made up of 15 amino acids. This chain's CDR3 is CASSRTSGNTGELFF. The CDR3 nucleotides are TGTGCCAGCAGCCGGACTAGCGGCAACACCGGGGAGCTGTTTTTT.

This clone was detected once. J is TRBJ1-5 and V is TRBV27; TRBD1 matches at 8 bases. J lost 2 bases, V lost 5 bases, and 2 bases had no gene match. The length of the CDR3 is 14 residues. Germline loops: CDR1 MNHEY, CDR2 SMNVEV (reference sequence). The DNA of the CDR3 is TGTGCCAGCAGTCCCAGGGGGCGCAATCAGCCCCAGCATTTT. Amino acids: CASSPRGRNQPQHF.

V usage is TRBV19 and J usage is TRBJ1-2; D is undetermined. Trimming left V 3 bases short and J 8 bases short, with 16 bases between. The CDR3 contains 14 residues. The germline CDR1 and CDR2 sequences are LNHDA and SQIVND (reference sequence). For the CDR3, the DNA is TGTGCCAGTAGTATCGGGCAGGCCTCCTGGGGCTACACCTTC. Its protein is CASSIGQASWGYTF.

A note on this clone: Other nucleotide sequences in the sample specify the same CDR3. This rearrangement joins TRBV5-1 to TRBJ1-2; maybe TRBD1 (6 bases). V lost 0 bases to trimming and J lost 2 bases, with 8 bases between them. The CDR3 runs 14 residues. Germline V lookup: CDR1 SGHRS, CDR2 YFSETQ. Written as DNA, the CDR3 is TGCGCCAGCAGCTTGGGGACAGCAAACTATGGCTACACCTTC. The encoded protein is CASSLGTANYGYTF.

Ten or more counts support this clone. The chain combines TRBV5-8 with TRBJ2-3; the match to TRBD2 covers 8 bases. CDR3 length: 16 residues. Germline V lookup: CDR1 SGHTS, CDR2 YDEGEE. Unmatched junction bases numbered 10, after V lost 4 bases and J lost 3 bases. For the CDR3, the DNA is TGTGCCAGCAGCCCGGGCAGCGGGAGTTATACAGATACGCAGTATTTT. Residues: CASSPGSGSYTDTQYF.

This chain's CDR3 is CSVGRDSYYNEQFF. The CDR3 DNA reads TGCAGCGTTGGACGGGACAGTTACTACAATGAGCAGTTCTTC. V is TRBV29-1 and J is TRBJ2-1, with 7 bases fitting TRBD1. CDR3 length equals 14 residues. CDR1 is SQVTM, CDR2 ANQGSEA, per germline. The V segment lost 4 bases and the J segment 3 bases; nucleotides outside the gene matches: 6.

This rearrangement joins TRBV4-1 to TRBJ2-7; tentative D call: TRBD1 (6 bases). The V gene lost 0 bases and the J gene lost 0 bases, with 21 bases spanning the gap. Germline-derived CDR1 and CDR2 are MGHRA and YSYEKL. The CDR3 spans 19 residues. CDR3 region: CASSQERTANSFTSYEQYF. In DNA, the CDR3 is TGCGCCAGCAGCCAAGAAAGGACAGCGAATTCCTTTACCTCCTACGAGCAGTACTTC.

V gene TRBV30 combines with J gene TRBJ1-5; 8 bases fit TRBD1. The CDR3 is 13 amino acids. Germline trimming cut 3 bases from V and 5 bases from J; bases unmatched to any gene: 3. Germline V gene lookup returns CDR1 GTSNPN and CDR2 SVGIG (reference sequence). The CDR3 DNA sequence: TGTGCCTGGAGGTCAGGGGGCCATCAGCCCCAGCATTTT. Its translation: CAWRSGGHQPQHF.

The V gene is TRBV5-1, the J gene TRBJ2-1; TRBD1 matches at 7 bases. This CDR3 region has 15 residues. Germline V gene sequence: CDR1 SGHRS, CDR2 YFSETQ. V shed 2 bases, J shed 3 bases, and the junction held 5 bases outside the gene matches. CDR3 bases: TGCGCCAGCAGCTTCCGGGACAGCTTCTACAATGAGCAGTTCTTC. This translates into CASSFRDSFYNEQFF.

This chain connects TRBV3-1 (or the pseudogene TRBV3-2) to TRBJ2-3; D not certain. Deletions cut 3 bases from V and 6 bases from J, with 22 bases between. Germline values: CDR1 LGHDT, CDR2 YNNKEL (reference sequence). The CDR3 is 17 residues long. The CDR3 region is CASSQHYQAFREDTQYF. Here the CDR3 DNA reads TGTGCCAGCAGCCAGCATTACCAGGCTTTCCGAGAGGATACGCAGTATTTT.